This TCR beta chain was found in a study of OX40 agonist ivuxolimab in advanced cancers. The assay was immunoSEQ multiplex PCR, and TCRdb's table has in-frame clones only and misses some. Of approximately 91,000 clones in the sample, 65% to 90% are singletons; the top ten hold roughly 1.9%. Germline V CDR1 and CDR2: SGHRS, YFSETQ. Trimming cost V 0 bases and J 8 bases; bases outside gene matches: 8. The CDR3 length is 16 residues. This clonotype originated in an adult with an advanced solid tumor such as melanoma, head and neck, liver or kidney cancer. The V and J genes are TRBV5-1 and TRBJ2-1; 10 bases are shared with TRBD1. The specimen was CD4+ or CD8+ T cells sorted from blood, collected in a trial of the OX40 agonist ivuxolimab. CDR3 residues: CASSLGLGQGVHEQFF. CDR3 DNA sequence: TGCGCCAGCAGCTTGGGTTTAGGACAGGGGGTCCATGAGCAGTTCTTC.